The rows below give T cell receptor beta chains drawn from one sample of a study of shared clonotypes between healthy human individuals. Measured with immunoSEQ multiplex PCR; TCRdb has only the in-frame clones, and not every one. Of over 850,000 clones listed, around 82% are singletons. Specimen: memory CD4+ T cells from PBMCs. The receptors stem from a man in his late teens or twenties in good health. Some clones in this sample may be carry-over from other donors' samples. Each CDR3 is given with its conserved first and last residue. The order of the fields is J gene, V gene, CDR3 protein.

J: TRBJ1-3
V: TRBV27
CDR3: CASSLYPGNTIYF

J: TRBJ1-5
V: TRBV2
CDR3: CASSPRRGGNQPQHF

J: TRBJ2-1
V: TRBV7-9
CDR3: CASSLDRGVNNEQFF

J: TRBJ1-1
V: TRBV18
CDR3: CASSLQGGTEAFF

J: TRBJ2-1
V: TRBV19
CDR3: CASRGAVDYNEQFF

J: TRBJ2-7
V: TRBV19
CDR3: CASSRRTGIDEQYF

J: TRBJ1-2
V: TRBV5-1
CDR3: CASSLAGPAPSYTF

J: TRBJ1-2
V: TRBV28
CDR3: CASSPWPRGYTF

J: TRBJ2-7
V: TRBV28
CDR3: CASGPSGRGTYEQYF

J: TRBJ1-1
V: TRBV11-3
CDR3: CASSSGDTEAFF

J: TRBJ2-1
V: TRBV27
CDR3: CASSLSRRASYNEQFF

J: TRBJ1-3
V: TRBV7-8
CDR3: CASTSSTASSGNTIYF

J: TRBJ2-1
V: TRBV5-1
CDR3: CASSLDTSYNEQFF

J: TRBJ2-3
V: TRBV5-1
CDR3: CASSLAGQSADTQYF

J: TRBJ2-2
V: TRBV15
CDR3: CATSSGASGELFF

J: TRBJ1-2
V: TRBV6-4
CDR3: CASSGQPGTGAGGYTF

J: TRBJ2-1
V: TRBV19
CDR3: CASSMGGRVVDEQFF

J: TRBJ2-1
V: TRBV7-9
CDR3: CASSFGTSGRNEQFF

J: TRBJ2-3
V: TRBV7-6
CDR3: CASSWDSRHPTDTQYF

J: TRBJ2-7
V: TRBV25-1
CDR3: CASSRSYEQYF

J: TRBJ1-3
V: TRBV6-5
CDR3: CASSSPGNTIYF

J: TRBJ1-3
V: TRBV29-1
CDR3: CSVEYSGNTIYF

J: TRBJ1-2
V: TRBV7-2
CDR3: CASSTRQGKVGYTF

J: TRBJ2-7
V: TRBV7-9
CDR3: CASSARGNHEQYF

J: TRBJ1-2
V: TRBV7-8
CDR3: CASSLGPGGYGYTF

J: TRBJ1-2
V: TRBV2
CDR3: CASSAMRDGRGGYTF

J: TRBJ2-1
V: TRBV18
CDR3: CASSLGQGGLNEQFF

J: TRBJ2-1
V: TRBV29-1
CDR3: CSVEKLTAKPFF

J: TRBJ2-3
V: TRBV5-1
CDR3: CASSYISGSDTQYF

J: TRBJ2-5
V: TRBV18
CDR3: CASSPLADQETQYF

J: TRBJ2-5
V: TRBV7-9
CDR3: CASSFSTSGRAASIKTQYF

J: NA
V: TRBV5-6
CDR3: CASSLLGAQSSYEQYF

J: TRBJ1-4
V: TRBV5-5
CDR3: CASSLQGGLSEKLFF